This TCR beta chain is from a study of blood T cell repertoires in COVID-19. Study summary: Acute-phase and convalescent COVID-19 samples originated in the United States, Italy and Spain. Sources were T cells, B-cell-depleted T cells, or PBMCs; the material itself was cDNA or gDNA.

Original methodology: Amplified reference gene primers provided the basis for estimating nucleated cell counts. The method was immunoSEQ multiplex PCR; TCRdb's version includes in-frame clones alone and lacks a portion of them. V and J calls and clone size follow that table, whereas D and trimming were derived from the DNA. The sample lists about 260,000 clones; less than 90% were seen once. The sequence was collected from a man in his sixties with acute or convalescent COVID-19. The material sequenced was peripheral blood.

CDR3 amino acids: CASSPFSEQETQYF. The CDR3 DNA sequence: TGTGCCAGTAGTCCCTTTAGCGAGCAAGAGACCCAGTACTTC. J is TRBJ2-5 and V is TRBV19; tentative D call: TRBD2 (5 bases). The CDR3 totals 14 residues. Trimming removed 5 bases at V and 2 bases at J, with 12 bases between. CDR1 is LNHDA, CDR2 SQIVND, per germline (reference sequence).